Reported below is one T cell receptor beta chain. Its specificity is not known. This entry belongs to a study of shared clonotypes between healthy human individuals. Study findings and constraints: Naive subsets, compared against memory subsets, generally had larger estimated richness values.

V was clipped by 3 bases and J by 4 bases, with 12 bases between them. The CDR3 contains 14 residues. Germline assignment: CDR1 SGHTA and CDR2 FQGTGA. Produced via immunoSEQ multiplex PCR; TCRdb's table is partial and in-frame only. The profile shows some 580,000 clones, roughly 98% of them singletons. Naive CD8 cells were CD45RO-negative, positively selected for CCR7, excluding terminally differentiated effector memory CD45RA+ cells. This chain uses TRBV7-3 with TRBJ1-1, with D unresolved. The sample consisted of naive CD8+ T cells sorted from blood. The origin of this receptor is a man aged 25-45 years in good health. This chain's CDR3 is CASSLMPGSTEAFF. The CDR3 DNA reads TGTGCCAGCAGCTTGATGCCAGGTAGCACTGAAGCTTTCTTT.